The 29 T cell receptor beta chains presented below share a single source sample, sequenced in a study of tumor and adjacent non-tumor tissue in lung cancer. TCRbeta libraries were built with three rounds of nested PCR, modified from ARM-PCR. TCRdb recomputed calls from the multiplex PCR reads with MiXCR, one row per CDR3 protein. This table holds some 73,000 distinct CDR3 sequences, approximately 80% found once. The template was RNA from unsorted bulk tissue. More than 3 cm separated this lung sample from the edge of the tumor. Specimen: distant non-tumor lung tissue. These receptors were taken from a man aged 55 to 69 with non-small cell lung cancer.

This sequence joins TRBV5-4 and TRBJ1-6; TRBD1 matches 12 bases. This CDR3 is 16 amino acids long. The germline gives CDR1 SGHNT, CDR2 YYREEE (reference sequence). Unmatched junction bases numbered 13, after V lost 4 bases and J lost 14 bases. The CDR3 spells CASSPGQGANNSSLHF. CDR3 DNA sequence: TGTGCCAGCAGCCCGGGACAGGGGGCGAATAATTCGTCCCTCCACTTT.

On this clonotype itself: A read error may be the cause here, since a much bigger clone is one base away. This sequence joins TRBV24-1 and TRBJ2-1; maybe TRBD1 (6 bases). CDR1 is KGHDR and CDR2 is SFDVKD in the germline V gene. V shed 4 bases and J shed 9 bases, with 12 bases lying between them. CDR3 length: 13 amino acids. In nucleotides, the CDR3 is TGTGCCACCAGTGACCGGACAGCTATTGAGCAGTTCTTC. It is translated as CATSDRTAIEQFF.

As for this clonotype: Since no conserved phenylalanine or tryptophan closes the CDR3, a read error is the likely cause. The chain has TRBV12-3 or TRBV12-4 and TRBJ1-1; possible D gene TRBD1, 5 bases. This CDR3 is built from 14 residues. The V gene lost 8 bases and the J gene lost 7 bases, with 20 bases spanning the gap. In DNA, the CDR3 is TGTGCCAGCGGTCCGCAGGGTCGGGCCTTTGAAGCTTTCGTT. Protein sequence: CASGPQGRAFEAFV.

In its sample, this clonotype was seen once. The CDR3 sequence: CSATGTEGSNTQYF. The CDR3 nucleotides are TGCAGTGCTACAGGAACAGAGGGCTCGAATACGCAGTATTTT. The chain combines TRBV20-1 with TRBJ2-3, with D possibly being TRBD2 (5 bases). Germline assignment: CDR1 DFQATT and CDR2 SNEGSKA (reference sequence). The CDR3 is 14 residues long. V lost 4 bases and J 7 bases, leaving 18 bases between the germline ends.

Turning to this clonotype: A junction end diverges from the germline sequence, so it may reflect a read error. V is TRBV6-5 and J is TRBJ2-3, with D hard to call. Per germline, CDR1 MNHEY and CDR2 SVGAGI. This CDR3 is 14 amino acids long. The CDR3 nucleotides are TGTGCCAGCAACCCCCCCCATAGTGGAGATATGCAGTATTTT. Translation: CASNPPHSGDMQYF.

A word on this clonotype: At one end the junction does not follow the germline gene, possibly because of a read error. The CDR3 loop reads CASSHRDGTTETFF. In DNA, the CDR3 is TGTGCCAGCAGTCACCGGGACGGAACCACTGAAACTTTCTTT. The rearrangement uses TRBV6-5 and TRBJ1-1; TRBD1 is a possible D gene (5 bases). In germline, CDR1 is MNHEY, CDR2 SVGAGI. This CDR3 has 14 residues.

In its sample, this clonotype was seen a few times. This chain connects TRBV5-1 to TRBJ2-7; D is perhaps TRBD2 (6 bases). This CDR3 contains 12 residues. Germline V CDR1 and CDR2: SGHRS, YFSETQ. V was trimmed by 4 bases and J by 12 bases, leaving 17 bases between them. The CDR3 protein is CASSVGERDWYF. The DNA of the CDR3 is TGCGCCAGCAGCGTTGGGGAAAGGGACTGGTACTTC.

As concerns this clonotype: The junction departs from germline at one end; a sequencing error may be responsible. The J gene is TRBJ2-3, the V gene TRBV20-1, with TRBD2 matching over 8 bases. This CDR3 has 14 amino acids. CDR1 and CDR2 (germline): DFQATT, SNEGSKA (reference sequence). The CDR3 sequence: CSAPIGGAWDTQYF. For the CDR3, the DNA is TGTAGTGCCCCTATCGGGGGGGCCTGGGATACGCAATATTTT.

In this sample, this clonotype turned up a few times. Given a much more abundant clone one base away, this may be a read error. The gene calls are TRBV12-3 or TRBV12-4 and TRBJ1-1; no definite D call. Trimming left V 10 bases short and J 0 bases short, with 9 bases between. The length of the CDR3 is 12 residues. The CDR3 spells CAITTMNTEAFF. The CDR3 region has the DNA TGTGCCATCACCACCATGAACACTGAAGCTTTCTTT.

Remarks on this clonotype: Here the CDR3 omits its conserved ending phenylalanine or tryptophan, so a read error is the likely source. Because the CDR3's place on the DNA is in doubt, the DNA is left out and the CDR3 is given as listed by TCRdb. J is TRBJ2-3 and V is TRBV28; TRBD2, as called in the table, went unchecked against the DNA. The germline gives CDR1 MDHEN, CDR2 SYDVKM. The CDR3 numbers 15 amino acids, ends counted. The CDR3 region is CASSFPVVGGVMQYL.

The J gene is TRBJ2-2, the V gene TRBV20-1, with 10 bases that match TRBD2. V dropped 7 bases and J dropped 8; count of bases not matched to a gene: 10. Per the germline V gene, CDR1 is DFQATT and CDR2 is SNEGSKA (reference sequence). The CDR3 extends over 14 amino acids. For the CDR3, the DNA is TGCAGTGTTTTAGCGGGAGGAGGCACGGGGGAGCTGTTTTTT. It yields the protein CSVLAGGGTGELFF.

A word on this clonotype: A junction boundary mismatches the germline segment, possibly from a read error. The CDR3 sequence: CASNLVPKDRPCGANLMTF. The DNA for the CDR3 is TGTGCCAGCAACTTAGTTCCAAAGGACAGGCCCTGTGGGGCCAACCTCATGACTTTC. The rearrangement links TRBV11-2 to TRBJ2-6, with 7 bases fitting TRBD1. From germline, CDR1 is SGHAT and CDR2 FQNNGV. This CDR3 spans 19 amino acids.

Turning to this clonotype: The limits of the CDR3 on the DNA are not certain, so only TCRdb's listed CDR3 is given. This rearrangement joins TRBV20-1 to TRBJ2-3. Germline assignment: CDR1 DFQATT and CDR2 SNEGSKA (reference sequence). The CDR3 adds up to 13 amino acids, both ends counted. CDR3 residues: CSTSGANTDTQYF.

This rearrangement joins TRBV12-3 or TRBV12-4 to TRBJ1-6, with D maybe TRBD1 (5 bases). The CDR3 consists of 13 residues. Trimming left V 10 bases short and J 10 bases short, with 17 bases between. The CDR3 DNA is TGTGCCAACATGACAGAGAGGAGGTCACCCCTCCACTTT. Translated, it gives CANMTERRSPLHF.

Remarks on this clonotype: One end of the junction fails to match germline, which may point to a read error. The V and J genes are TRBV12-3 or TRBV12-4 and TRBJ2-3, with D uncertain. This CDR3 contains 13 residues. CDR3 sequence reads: CTSTPVTTDTQYF. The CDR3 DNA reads TGTACCAGCACCCCCGTTACCACGGATACGCAGTATTTT.

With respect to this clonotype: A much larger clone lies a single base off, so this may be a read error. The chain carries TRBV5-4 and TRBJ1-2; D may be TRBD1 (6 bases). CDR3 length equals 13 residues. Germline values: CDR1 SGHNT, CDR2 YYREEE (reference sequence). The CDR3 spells CARSLMGARGYTF. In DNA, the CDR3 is TGTGCCAGAAGCTTGATGGGGGCGCGGGGCTACACCTTC.

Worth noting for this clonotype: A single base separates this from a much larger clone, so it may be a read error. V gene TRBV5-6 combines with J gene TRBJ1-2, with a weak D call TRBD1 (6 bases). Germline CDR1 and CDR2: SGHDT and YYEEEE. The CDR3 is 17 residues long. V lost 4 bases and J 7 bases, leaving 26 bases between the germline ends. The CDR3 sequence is CASSQTTGLSLWGGYTF. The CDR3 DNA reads TGTGCCAGCAGCCAAACGACAGGCCTCTCTCTATGGGGTGGCTACACCTTC.

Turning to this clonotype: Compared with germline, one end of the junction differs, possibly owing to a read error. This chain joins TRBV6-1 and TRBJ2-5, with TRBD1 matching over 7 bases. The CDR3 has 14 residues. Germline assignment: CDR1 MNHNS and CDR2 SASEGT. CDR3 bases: TGTGCCGGCAGAGCTACAGGGGATCAAGAGACCCAGTACTTC. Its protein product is CAGRATGDQETQYF.

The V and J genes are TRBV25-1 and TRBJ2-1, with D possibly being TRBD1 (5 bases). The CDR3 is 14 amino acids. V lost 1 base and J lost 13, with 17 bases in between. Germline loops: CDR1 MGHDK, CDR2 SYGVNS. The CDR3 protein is CASSELLGGAQQFF. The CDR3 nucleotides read TGTGCCAGCAGTGAATTACTTGGTGGGGCCCAACAGTTCTTC. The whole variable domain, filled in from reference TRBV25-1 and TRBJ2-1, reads EADIYQTPRYLVIGTGKKITLECSQTMGHDKMYWYQQDPGMELHLIHYSYGVNSTEKGDLSSESTVSRIRTEHFPLTLESARPSHTSQYLCASSELLGGAQQFFGPGTRLTVL.

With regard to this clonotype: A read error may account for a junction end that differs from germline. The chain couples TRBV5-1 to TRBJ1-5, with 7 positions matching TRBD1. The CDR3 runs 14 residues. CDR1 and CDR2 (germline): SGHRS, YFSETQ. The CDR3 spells CARSPGQENQPQHF. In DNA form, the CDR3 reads TGCGCCAGGAGCCCCGGACAGGAGAATCAGCCCCAGCATTTC.

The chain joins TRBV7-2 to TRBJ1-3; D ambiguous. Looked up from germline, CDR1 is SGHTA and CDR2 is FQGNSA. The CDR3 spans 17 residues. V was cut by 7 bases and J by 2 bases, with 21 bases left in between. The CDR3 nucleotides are TGTGCCAGCATCCAATCGAGCGGTCCGAGGACTGGAAACACCATATATTTT. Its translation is CASIQSSGPRTGNTIYF.

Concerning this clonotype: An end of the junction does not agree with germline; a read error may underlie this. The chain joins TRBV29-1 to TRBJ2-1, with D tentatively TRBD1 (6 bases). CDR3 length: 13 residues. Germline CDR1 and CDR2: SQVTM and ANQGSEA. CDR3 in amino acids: CSVGANSYSEQFF. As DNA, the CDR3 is TGCAGCGTGGGGGCCAACTCCTACAGTGAGCAGTTCTTC.

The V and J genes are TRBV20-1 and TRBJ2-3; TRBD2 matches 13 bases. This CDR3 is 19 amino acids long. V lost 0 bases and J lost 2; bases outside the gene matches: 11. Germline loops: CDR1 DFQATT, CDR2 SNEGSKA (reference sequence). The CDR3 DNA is TGCAGTGCTAGAGATCTCAGGACTAGCGGGGGACCCCACACAGATACGCAGTATTTT. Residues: CSARDLRTSGGPHTDTQYF.

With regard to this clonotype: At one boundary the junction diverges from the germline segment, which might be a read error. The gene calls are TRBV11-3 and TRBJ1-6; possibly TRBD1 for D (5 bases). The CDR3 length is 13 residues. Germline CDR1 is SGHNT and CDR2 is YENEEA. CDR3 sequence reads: CANSARGRSPLHF. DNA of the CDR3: TGTGCCAACAGCGCCCGGGGCAGATCACCCCTCCACTTT.

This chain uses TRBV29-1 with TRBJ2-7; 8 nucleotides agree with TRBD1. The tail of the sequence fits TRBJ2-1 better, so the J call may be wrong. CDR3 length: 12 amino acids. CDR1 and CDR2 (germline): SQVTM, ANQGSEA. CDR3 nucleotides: TGCAGCGTTGGACAGGGGACTCACGAGCAGTTCTTC. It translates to CSVGQGTHEQFF.

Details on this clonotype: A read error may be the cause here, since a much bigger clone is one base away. CDR3 loop: CDWSVSERLYEQYF. The CDR3 nucleotides read TGTGACTGGAGTGTTTCGGAGCGGCTCTACGAGCAGTACTTC. The rearrangement joins TRBV30 to TRBJ2-7; D possibly corresponds to TRBD2 (5 bases). The V gene's germline CDR1 is GTSNPN and CDR2 SVGIG (reference sequence). This CDR3 has 14 residues.

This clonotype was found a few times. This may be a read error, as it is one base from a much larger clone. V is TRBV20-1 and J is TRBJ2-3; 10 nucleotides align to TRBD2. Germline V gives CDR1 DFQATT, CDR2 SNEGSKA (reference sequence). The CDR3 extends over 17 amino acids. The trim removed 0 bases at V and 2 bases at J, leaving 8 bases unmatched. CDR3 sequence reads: CSARDFRGTSDTDTQYF. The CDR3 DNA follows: TGCAGTGCTAGAGACTTCCGAGGGACTAGCGACACAGATACGCAGTATTTT.

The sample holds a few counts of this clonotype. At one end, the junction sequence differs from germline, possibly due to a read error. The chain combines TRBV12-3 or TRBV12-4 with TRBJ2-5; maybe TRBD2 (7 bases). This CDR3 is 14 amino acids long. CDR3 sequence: CASDQGGGSGTQYF. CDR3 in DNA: TGTGCCAGCGACCAAGGGGGGGGTAGTGGGACCCAATACTTC.

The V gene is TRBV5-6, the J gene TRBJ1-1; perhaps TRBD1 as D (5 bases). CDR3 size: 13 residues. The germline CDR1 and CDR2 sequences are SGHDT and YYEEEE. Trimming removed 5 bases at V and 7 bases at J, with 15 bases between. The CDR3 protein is CASSLLQGNEAFF. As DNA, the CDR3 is TGTGCCAGCAGTCTGCTTCAGGGCAATGAAGCTTTCTTT. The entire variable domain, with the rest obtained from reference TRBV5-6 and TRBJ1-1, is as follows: DAGVTQSPTHLIKTRGQQVTLRCSPKSGHDTVSWYQQALGQGPQFIFQYYEEEERQRGNFPDRFSGHQFPNYSSELNVNALLLGDSALYLCASSLLQGNEAFFGQGTRLTVV.